A selection of T cell receptor beta chains follows, all from one sample in a study of T cell responses to AZD1222 COVID-19 vaccine. Repertoires were generated with immunoSEQ multiplex PCR, while TCRdb's copy carries only in-frame clones and drops some. The sample shows about 150,000 clones, roughly nine tenths of them seen only once. This material consisted of peripheral blood, taken on day 0 of AZD1222 vaccination. These receptors came from an adult in good health. CDR3s leave out the opening cysteine and the closing phenylalanine or tryptophan.

V gene	J gene	CDR3 protein
TRBV19	TRBJ2-1	ASSIDGNRGEQF
TRBV2	TRBJ1-6	ASSRGTDNSPLH
TRBV6-4	TRBJ1-1	ANEQARGRAF
TRBV18	TRBJ1-1	ASSQVGVGTEAF
TRBV29-1	TRBJ1-2	SAWDSTYYGYT
TRBV14	TRBJ2-7	ASSRGPYYEQY
TRBV28	TRBJ1-4	ASSLYGLGSNEKLF
TRBV6-6	TRBJ1-5	ASRTGDGSNQPQH
TRBV5-1	TRBJ2-7	ASSWGGHNEQY
TRBV6-4	TRBJ2-1	ASSSGTGGEQF
TRBV9	TRBJ1-5	ASSVDGANQPQH
TRBV9	TRBJ2-1	ASSVNVAVYNEQF
TRBV5-6	TRBJ2-7	ASIKGQGGYEQY
TRBV29-1	TRBJ2-7	SVDRTGMGEQY
TRBV7-9	TRBJ2-7	ASSSAGDEQY
TRBV7-2	TRBJ1-3	ASSLLQGGAGNTIY
TRBV6-2/TRBV6-3	TRBJ2-1	ASSYSRGVNNEQF
TRBV7-2	TRBJ2-3	ASSLRAGRGDTQY
TRBV10-3	TRBJ2-3	AIKATSGTIIDTQY
TRBV11-3	TRBJ2-3	ASSLEDRGQDTQY
TRBV19	TRBJ2-7	ATRDFSYEQY
TRBV5-5	TRBJ2-3	ASSFEDRGLSDTQY
TRBV3-1/TRBV3-2	TRBJ2-5	ASSSRNSGVETQY
TRBV16	TRBJ1-5	ASRLDSNQPQH
TRBV19	TRBJ1-1	ASSIPPGQGNTEAF
TRBV5-6	TRBJ1-2	ASSQYQGSGYT
TRBV4-3	TRBJ1-6	ASSQGQGVGSYNSPLH
TRBV6-5	TRBJ1-3	ASSYGTGAGNTIY